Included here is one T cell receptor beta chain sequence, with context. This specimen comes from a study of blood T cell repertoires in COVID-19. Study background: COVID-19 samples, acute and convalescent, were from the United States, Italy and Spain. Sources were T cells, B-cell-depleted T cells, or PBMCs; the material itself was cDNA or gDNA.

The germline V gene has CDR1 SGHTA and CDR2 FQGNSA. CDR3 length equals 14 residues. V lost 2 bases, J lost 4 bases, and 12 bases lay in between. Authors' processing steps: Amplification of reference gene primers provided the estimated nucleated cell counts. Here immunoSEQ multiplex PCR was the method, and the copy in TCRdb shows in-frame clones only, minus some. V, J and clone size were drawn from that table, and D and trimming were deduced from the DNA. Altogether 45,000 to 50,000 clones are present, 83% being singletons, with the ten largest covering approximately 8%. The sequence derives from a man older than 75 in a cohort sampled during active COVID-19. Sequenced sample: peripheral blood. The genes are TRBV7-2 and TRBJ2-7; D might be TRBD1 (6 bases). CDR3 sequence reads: CASSLLYREYEQYF. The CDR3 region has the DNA TGTGCCAGCAGCTTATTGTACAGGGAGTACGAGCAGTACTTC.